A selection of T cell receptor beta chains follows, all from one sample in a study of blood T cell repertoires in COVID-19. Clones were sequenced by immunoSEQ multiplex PCR, and TCRdb holds only the in-frame ones, with some missing. Among some 50,000 clones listed, 77% were seen once. The sequenced sample consisted of peripheral blood. The receptors originated from a human donor with active or convalescent COVID-19. The donor label of this sample is uncertain. CDR3s include the opening cysteine and the closing phenylalanine or tryptophan. The D gene is left open where the match is weak. Clone size is stated in some rows and not others, as once, few, many or a class when expanded.

d_call: -; v_call: TRBV7-3; j_call: TRBJ2-1; clone_size: once; cdr3_nt: TGTGCCAGCAGCTCCGTCGGGGGGCGGGTGCCCTACAATGAGCAGTTCTTC; cdr3_aa: CASSSVGGRVPYNEQFF
d_call: -; v_call: TRBV7-2; j_call: TRBJ2-5; clone_size: -; cdr3_nt: TGTGCCAGCAGCTGGTCAAGCGGTGGGGAGACCCAGTACTTC; cdr3_aa: CASSWSSGGETQYF
d_call: -; v_call: TRBV11-2; j_call: TRBJ2-5; clone_size: -; cdr3_nt: TGTGCCAGCAGCTTAACCCGGGAAGAGACCCAGTACTTC; cdr3_aa: CASSLTREETQYF
d_call: -; v_call: TRBV28; j_call: TRBJ1-3; clone_size: -; cdr3_nt: TGTGCCAGCAGGTCCGAGACAACCTCTGGAAACACCATATATTTT; cdr3_aa: CASRSETTSGNTIYF
d_call: -; v_call: TRBV19; j_call: TRBJ2-4; clone_size: -; cdr3_nt: TGTGCCAGTAGTACGGACAGTGCCAAAAACATTCAGTACTTC; cdr3_aa: CASSTDSAKNIQYF
d_call: -; v_call: TRBV7-9; j_call: TRBJ2-5; clone_size: -; cdr3_nt: TGTGCCAGCAGGCGTTTTGCATCACAAGAGACCCAGTACTTC; cdr3_aa: CASRRFASQETQYF
d_call: -; v_call: TRBV7-2; j_call: TRBJ2-7; clone_size: -; cdr3_nt: TGTGCCAGCAGCTTAGAGGGCCCGGAGGGCGTCTACGAGCAGTACTTC; cdr3_aa: CASSLEGPEGVYEQYF
d_call: -; v_call: TRBV3-1/TRBV3-2; j_call: TRBJ2-7; clone_size: few; cdr3_nt: TGTGCCAGCACCTTCGGGAGCAGGTACGAGCAGTACTTC; cdr3_aa: CASTFGSRYEQYF
d_call: TRBD2; v_call: TRBV7-2; j_call: TRBJ2-7; clone_size: -; cdr3_nt: TGTGCCAGCAGCTTAGCCCCGGGACTAGCGGGAGTTGCCTACGAGCAGTACTTC; cdr3_aa: CASSLAPGLAGVAYEQYF
d_call: TRBD2; v_call: TRBV24-1; j_call: TRBJ2-2; clone_size: -; cdr3_nt: TGTGCCACCAGTGACCCCGGGACTAGCGGCAACACCGGGGAGCTGTTTTTT; cdr3_aa: CATSDPGTSGNTGELFF
d_call: -; v_call: TRBV9; j_call: TRBJ1-6; clone_size: -; cdr3_nt: TGTGCCAGCAGCGTAGTGGGTACGGACAGTTCACCCCTCCACTTT; cdr3_aa: CASSVVGTDSSPLHF
d_call: -; v_call: TRBV5-1; j_call: TRBJ2-7; clone_size: -; cdr3_nt: TGCGCCAGCAGCTTGGGTAGGGCGGGGATAGTATCCTACGAGCAGTACTTC; cdr3_aa: CASSLGRAGIVSYEQYF
d_call: TRBD1; v_call: TRBV9; j_call: TRBJ2-2; clone_size: -; cdr3_nt: TGTGCCAGCAGCATACGGACAGGGAACACCGGGGAGCTGTTTTTT; cdr3_aa: CASSIRTGNTGELFF
d_call: TRBD1; v_call: TRBV27; j_call: TRBJ2-7; clone_size: -; cdr3_nt: TGTGCCAGCAGCCTGCTAGGGGGCCCTTCCTACGAGCAGTACTTC; cdr3_aa: CASSLLGGPSYEQYF
d_call: -; v_call: TRBV5-1; j_call: TRBJ1-6; clone_size: -; cdr3_nt: TGCGCCAGCAGCTTGGGACCTAGAAGCCTTAATTCACCCCTCCACTTT; cdr3_aa: CASSLGPRSLNSPLHF
d_call: TRBD1; v_call: TRBV18; j_call: TRBJ2-7; clone_size: -; cdr3_nt: TGTGCCAGCTCACCATCAGGGGGAGCCTACGAGCAGTACTTC; cdr3_aa: CASSPSGGAYEQYF
d_call: -; v_call: TRBV11-2; j_call: TRBJ2-3; clone_size: -; cdr3_nt: TGTGCCAGCAGCTATCGCTTACGCCGGAGGGCAGATACGCAGTATTTT; cdr3_aa: CASSYRLRRRADTQYF
d_call: TRBD2; v_call: TRBV4-2; j_call: TRBJ2-4; clone_size: few; cdr3_nt: TGTGCCAGCAGCCAACCCGCGGGAGCCGGGGGAAACATTCAGTACTTC; cdr3_aa: CASSQPAGAGGNIQYF
d_call: -; v_call: TRBV4-3; j_call: TRBJ2-1; clone_size: -; cdr3_nt: TGCGCCAGCAGCCAAGATGGTCAGGGAAATGGGCAGTTCTTC; cdr3_aa: CASSQDGQGNGQFF
d_call: TRBD1; v_call: TRBV5-1; j_call: TRBJ2-5; clone_size: -; cdr3_nt: TGCGCCAGCAGCTTTGAGGGACAGCAGGGAGAGACCCAGTACTTC; cdr3_aa: CASSFEGQQGETQYF
d_call: TRBD2; v_call: TRBV19; j_call: TRBJ2-7; clone_size: few; cdr3_nt: TGTGCCAGTAGTCCCCGGGACTGGAGCCTAGCGGGACTCTACGAGCAGTACTTC; cdr3_aa: CASSPRDWSLAGLYEQYF
d_call: TRBD1; v_call: TRBV6-5; j_call: TRBJ2-7; clone_size: -; cdr3_nt: TGTGCCAGCAGCTTGGGACAGATCTACGAGCAGTACTTC; cdr3_aa: CASSLGQIYEQYF
d_call: -; v_call: TRBV19; j_call: TRBJ1-1; clone_size: -; cdr3_nt: TGTGCCAGTAGTATAGGGGCCACTGAAGCTTTCTTT; cdr3_aa: CASSIGATEAFF
d_call: -; v_call: TRBV6-1; j_call: TRBJ1-5; clone_size: -; cdr3_nt: TGTGCCAGCAGTGAACGCGTCTCAGACAGTAGCAATCAGCCCCAGCATTTT; cdr3_aa: CASSERVSDSSNQPQHF
d_call: TRBD1; v_call: TRBV19; j_call: TRBJ2-4; clone_size: -; cdr3_nt: TGTGCCAGTAGTGCAACAGGGGGCAAAAACATTCAGTACTTC; cdr3_aa: CASSATGGKNIQYF
d_call: -; v_call: TRBV7-3; j_call: TRBJ2-3; clone_size: -; cdr3_nt: TGTGCCAGCAGCTTACCCCTGGCAGCGGCGGCAGATACGCAGTATTTT; cdr3_aa: CASSLPLAAAADTQYF
d_call: TRBD2; v_call: TRBV7-6; j_call: TRBJ2-1; clone_size: -; cdr3_nt: TGTGCCAGCAGCTGGACTAGCGGGAGTTTTGATGAGCAGTTCTTC; cdr3_aa: CASSWTSGSFDEQFF
d_call: -; v_call: TRBV7-8; j_call: TRBJ1-1; clone_size: -; cdr3_nt: TGTGCCAGCAGCTCCCGTGGAGGCAGCCCGACCGCTGAAGCTTTCTTT; cdr3_aa: CASSSRGGSPTAEAFF